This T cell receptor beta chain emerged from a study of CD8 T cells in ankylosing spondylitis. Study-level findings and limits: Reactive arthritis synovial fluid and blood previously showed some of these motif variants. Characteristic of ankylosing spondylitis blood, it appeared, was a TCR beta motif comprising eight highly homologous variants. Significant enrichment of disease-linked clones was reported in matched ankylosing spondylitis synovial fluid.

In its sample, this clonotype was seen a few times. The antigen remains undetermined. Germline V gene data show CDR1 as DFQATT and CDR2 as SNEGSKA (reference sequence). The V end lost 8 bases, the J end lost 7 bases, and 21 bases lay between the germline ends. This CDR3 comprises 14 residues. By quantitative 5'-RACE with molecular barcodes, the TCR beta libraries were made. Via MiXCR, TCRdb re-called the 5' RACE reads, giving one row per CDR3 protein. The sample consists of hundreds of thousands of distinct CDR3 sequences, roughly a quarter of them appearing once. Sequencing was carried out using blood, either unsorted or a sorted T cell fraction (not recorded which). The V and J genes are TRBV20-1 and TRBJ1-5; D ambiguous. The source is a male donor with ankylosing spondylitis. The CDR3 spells CSLVKSGGFQPQHF. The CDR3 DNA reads TGCAGTCTGGTCAAGTCAGGTGGGTTCCAGCCCCAGCATTTT.